This T cell receptor beta chain was recorded in a study of blood T cell repertoires in COVID-19. Whole-study context: Acute and convalescent COVID-19 specimens originated in the United States, Italy and Spain. The analysed material was cDNA or gDNA that came from T cells, B-cell-depleted T cells, or PBMCs.

Original processing notes: Amplifying reference gene primers gave estimates of nucleated cell counts. Sequencing used immunoSEQ multiplex PCR; TCRdb keeps in-frame clones, though not all of them. V, J and clone size are those of that table, while D and trimming were read from the DNA. This sample has fewer than 200,000 clones; almost 85% occur once, and the top ten carry about 20%. The V and J ends lost 3 bases and 4 bases respectively, with 4 bases between them. The CDR3 runs to 12 residues. CDR1 is KGHSH and CDR2 is LQKENI in the germline V gene. The J gene is TRBJ1-3, the V gene TRBV18; D gene ambiguous. The sequencing sample was made of peripheral blood. The receptor was derived from a woman aged 80 or older with acute or convalescent COVID-19. The CDR3 region is CASSPLGNTIYF. CDR3 DNA: TGTGCCAGCTCACCCCTGGGAAACACCATATATTTT.